The 9 T cell receptor beta chains below all came from one sample that was sequenced in a study of T cells expressing NK-cell markers. TCRdb processed the 5' RACE reads again and assigns one entry to each CDR3 protein, with no DNA. The clone table shows under 600,000 distinct CDR3 sequences, with the ten largest holding approximately 1.5%. What was sequenced was blood T cells: a sorted CD56 or NKG2C T cell subset, CD4+ or CD8+ T cells, or bulk PBMC T cells (not recorded which). These receptors all stem from a woman between 45 and 60 years old in good health.

The rearrangement joins TRBV19 to TRBJ2-2. Per the germline V gene, CDR1 is LNHDA and CDR2 is SQIVND (reference sequence). The CDR3 has 15 residues. CDR3: CASKILPANTGELFF.

J is TRBJ2-4 and V is TRBV3-1; the D gene TCRdb calls, TRBD2, cannot be checked with no DNA. The CDR3 covers 15 residues. Germline CDR1 reads LGHDT; CDR2 reads YNNKEL (reference sequence). Here the CDR3 reads CASSPRGGAKNIQYF.

The chain combines TRBV5-1 with TRBJ2-2; TCRdb's D call of TRBD2 is untestable without DNA. CDR3 length equals 16 residues. Germline V gene lookup returns CDR1 SGHRS and CDR2 YFSETQ. The chain's CDR3 is CASRLAGGPETGELFF.

CDR3 loop: CSARGRLAGGTYNEQFF. The chain links TRBV20-1 to TRBJ2-1; as DNA is missing, the TRBD2 call by TCRdb cannot be tested. Germline V gene sequence: CDR1 DFQATT, CDR2 SNEGSKA (reference sequence). The CDR3 loop spans 17 amino acids.

The chain couples TRBV27 to TRBJ2-1. The CDR3 loop spans 15 amino acids. The germline V gene has CDR1 MNHEY and CDR2 SMNVEV (reference sequence). CDR3 sequence: CASSPRAFSLNEQFF.

This chain joins TRBV5-6 and TRBJ1-1. Looked up from germline, CDR1 is SGHDT and CDR2 is YYEEEE. This CDR3 spans 16 amino acids. CDR3: CASSLSLGLKDTEAFF. The full variable domain, in which reference TRBV5-6 and TRBJ1-1 provide the parts outside the CDR3, is DAGVTQSPTHLIKTRGQQVTLRCSPKSGHDTVSWYQQALGQGPQFIFQYYEEEERQRGNFPDRFSGHQFPNYSSELNVNALLLGDSALYLCASSLSLGLKDTEAFFGQGTRLTVV.

The genes are TRBV6-5 and TRBJ2-3; TCRdb's D call, TRBD1, is unchecked because there is no DNA. CDR1 MNHEY and CDR2 SVGAGI come from the germline V gene. There are 15 residues in the CDR3. The chain's CDR3 is CASSYSRDRGDTQYF.

V gene TRBV5-6 combines with J gene TRBJ2-2. Looked up from germline, CDR1 is SGHDT and CDR2 is YYEEEE. CDR3 length: 13 amino acids. This CDR3 reads CASSSQDTGELFF.

The CDR3 spells CASSSGKAGMRETQYF. The rearrangement uses TRBV19 and TRBJ2-5; the TCRdb D gene call, TRBD2, has no DNA to confirm it. Per the germline V gene, CDR1 is LNHDA and CDR2 is SQIVND (reference sequence). The CDR3 has 16 residues.